A single sample is the source of the 11 T cell receptor beta chains below, sequenced in a study of blood T cells in healthy people across ages. The authors ran a second PCR of roughly 6 to 12 cycles using a sample-barcoded 5' primer and a J-beta primer mix. A single record per CDR3 protein comes from TCRdb applying MiXCR to the 5' RACE reads. Of fewer than 700,000 distinct CDR3 sequences listed, 35% to 50% are singletons. Material for sequencing was blood. The receptors were gathered from an older man in good health.

This chain joins TRBV6-5 and TRBJ1-6; TRBD1 agrees at 11 bases. The germline gives CDR1 MNHEY, CDR2 SVGAGI. V lost 5 bases and J lost 12; bases outside the gene matches: 6. The CDR3 consists of 14 residues. The CDR3 sequence is CASSKGQGVLPLHF. Here the CDR3 DNA reads TGTGCCAGCAGTAAGGGACAGGGGGTTTTACCCCTCCACTTT.

The genes are TRBV3-1 and TRBJ2-5, with a possible D match to TRBD2 (5 bases). The J call may be faulty, since TRBJ2-7 better matches the DNA end. The CDR3 spans 13 residues. Per the germline V gene, CDR1 is LGHDT and CDR2 is YNNKEL (reference sequence). CDR3 sequence (DNA): TGTGCCAGCAGCACGTACCCAGGAGGCGAGCAGTACTTC. Its protein is CASSTYPGGEQYF.

V gene TRBV6-2 or TRBV6-3 combines with J gene TRBJ2-5; 9 bases match TRBD1. The CDR3 totals 14 residues. Germline V gives CDR1 MNHEY, CDR2 SVGEGT. Trimming at V came to 4 bases and at J to 11 bases, leaving 11 bases not matched to a gene. The CDR3: CASSSGTGQFKQYF. In DNA form, the CDR3 reads TGTGCCAGCAGTTCCGGGACAGGGCAGTTTAAGCAGTACTTC.

The genes are TRBV20-1 and TRBJ1-6; tentatively, D is TRBD1 (6 bases). CDR1 is DFQATT, CDR2 SNEGSKA, per germline (reference sequence). The CDR3 spans 13 residues. With 4 bases removed from V and 3 bases from J, the gap between germline ends came to 7 bases. CDR3 coding DNA: TGCAGTGCTATGGACAGCTATAATTCACCCCTCCACTTT. It encodes CSAMDSYNSPLHF.

This chain uses TRBV27 with TRBJ2-7; 8 nucleotides line up with TRBD2. Per the germline V gene, CDR1 is MNHEY and CDR2 is SMNVEV (reference sequence). V lost 5 bases to trimming and J lost 3 bases; unmatched junction nucleotides: 6. There are 14 residues in the CDR3. The chain's CDR3 is CASSPSGRVYEQYF. The CDR3 nucleotides read TGTGCCAGCAGTCCCAGCGGGAGAGTCTACGAGCAGTACTTC.

This sequence joins TRBV12-3 or TRBV12-4 and TRBJ1-1; 7 bases match TRBD1. V shed 1 base, J shed 8 bases, and the junction held 1 base outside the gene matches. This CDR3 has 12 amino acids. The CDR3 DNA follows: TGTGCCAGCAGTTTAGACAGGGGCGAAGCTTTCTTT. Translating gives CASSLDRGEAFF.

This clonotype has more than one count but fewer than ten. The chain links TRBV5-1 to TRBJ1-6; D not resolved. Germline V gene data show CDR1 as SGHRS and CDR2 as YFSETQ. Trimming removed 0 bases from V and 8 bases from J, with 12 bases in between. This CDR3 contains 15 residues. CDR3 coding DNA: TGCGCCAGCAGCTTGGAAAAGGGCCCGGATTCACCCCTCCACTTT. It specifies CASSLEKGPDSPLHF.

The V call is TRBV6-1, the J call TRBJ1-5; 11 bases match TRBD1. Germline loops: CDR1 MNHNS, CDR2 SASEGT. The J segment lost 7 bases and the V segment lost 6 bases, leaving 5 bases of the junction unmatched. The CDR3 is 14 amino acids. The CDR3 DNA reads TGTGCCAGCAGGGACAGGGGGCGTGGGCAGCCCCAGCATTTT. It is translated as CASRDRGRGQPQHF.

To note about this clonotype: A much larger clone lies a single base off, so this may be a read error. V gene TRBV12-3 or TRBV12-4 combines with J gene TRBJ2-5, with D possibly TRBD2 on 5 matching bases. This CDR3 contains 14 residues. The DNA for the CDR3 is TGTGCCAGCAAGATGTACGGGGAAACTGAGACCGAGTACTTC. This encodes CASKMYGETETEYF.

The gene calls are TRBV6-6 and TRBJ1-1; D remains unclear. With 8 bases removed from V and 4 bases from J, the gap between germline ends came to 11 bases. CDR1 and CDR2 (germline): MNHNY, SVGAGI (reference sequence). The CDR3 runs to 12 residues. The CDR3 nucleotides are TGTGCCAGCCTATTGGGCGGCACTGAAGCTTTCTTT. This codes for CASLLGGTEAFF.

In its sample, this clonotype was seen a few times. V gene TRBV20-1 combines with J gene TRBJ2-1, with 9 bases matching TRBD1. Per the germline V gene, CDR1 is DFQATT and CDR2 is SNEGSKA (reference sequence). This CDR3 comprises 14 residues. Trimming took 2 bases from V and 4 from J; bases not matched to a gene: 3. The CDR3: CSARTGGAYNEQFF. As DNA, the CDR3 is TGCAGTGCTAGAACAGGGGGCGCTTACAATGAGCAGTTCTTC.